This TCR beta chain is drawn from a study of blood T cell repertoires in COVID-19. In the study overall: Both acute and convalescent COVID-19 samples were obtained from the United States, Italy and Spain.

The method was immunoSEQ multiplex PCR; TCRdb's version includes in-frame clones alone and lacks a portion of them. The sample contains about 76,000 clones, about 90% of which appear only once. Germline trimming cut 4 bases from V and 5 bases from J; bases unmatched to any gene: 2. The CDR3 sequence is 14 residues long. Germline lookup yields CDR1 LNHDA and CDR2 SQIVND (reference sequence). Sequenced material: peripheral blood. The clonotype comes from a human donor in a cohort sampled during active COVID-19. The gene calls are TRBV19 and TRBJ1-5; 10 bases fit TRBD1. The CDR3 sequence: CASSKTGGDQPQHF. The CDR3, as DNA: TGTGCCAGTAGTAAGACAGGGGGCGATCAGCCCCAGCATTTT.